Given below is one T cell receptor beta chain in context. Per the germline V gene, CDR1 is MNHNY and CDR2 is SVGAGI (reference sequence). The CDR3 extends over 14 amino acids. Trimming took 2 bases from V and 3 from J, leaving 11 bases between them. This sample was taken from a study of T cells in Graves' hyperthyroidism and ophthalmopathy. The TCR beta CDR3 regions underwent amplification using RNA transcripts as the source. First-round RT-PCR targeting the TCR CDR3 was performed with the HTBI primer set. TCRdb recomputed calls from the multiplex PCR reads with MiXCR, one row per CDR3 protein. The sample holds more than 300,000 distinct CDR3 sequences, approximately 15% seen once.

The sample was blood. The chain joins TRBV6-6 to TRBJ2-7; perhaps TRBD1 as D (5 bases). This sequence originates from a woman aged 60-70 years with Graves' hyperthyroidism. Written as DNA, the CDR3 is TGTGCCAGCAGTTACGACAGAACGGACTACGAGCAGTACTTC. Translation gives CASSYDRTDYEQYF.